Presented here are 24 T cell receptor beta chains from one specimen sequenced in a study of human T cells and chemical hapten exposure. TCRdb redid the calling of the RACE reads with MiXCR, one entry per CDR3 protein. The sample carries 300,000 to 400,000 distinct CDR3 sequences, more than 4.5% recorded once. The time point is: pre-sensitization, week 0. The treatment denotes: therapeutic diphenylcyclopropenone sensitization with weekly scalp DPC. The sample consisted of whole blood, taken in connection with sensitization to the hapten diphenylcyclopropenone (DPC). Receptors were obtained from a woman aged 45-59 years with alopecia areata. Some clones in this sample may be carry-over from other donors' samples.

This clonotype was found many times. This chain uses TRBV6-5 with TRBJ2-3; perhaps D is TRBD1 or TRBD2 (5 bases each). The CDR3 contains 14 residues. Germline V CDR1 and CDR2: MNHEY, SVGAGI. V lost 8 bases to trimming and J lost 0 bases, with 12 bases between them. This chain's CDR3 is CASSPGASTDTQYF. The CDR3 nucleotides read TGTGCCAGCTCCCCCGGGGCTAGCACAGATACGCAGTATTTT.

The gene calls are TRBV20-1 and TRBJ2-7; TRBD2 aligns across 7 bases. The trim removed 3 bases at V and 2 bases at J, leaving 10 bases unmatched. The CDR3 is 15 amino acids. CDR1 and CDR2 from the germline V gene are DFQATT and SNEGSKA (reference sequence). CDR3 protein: CSASGIREDPYEQYF. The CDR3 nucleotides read TGCAGTGCTAGCGGGATACGGGAGGATCCCTACGAGCAGTACTTC.

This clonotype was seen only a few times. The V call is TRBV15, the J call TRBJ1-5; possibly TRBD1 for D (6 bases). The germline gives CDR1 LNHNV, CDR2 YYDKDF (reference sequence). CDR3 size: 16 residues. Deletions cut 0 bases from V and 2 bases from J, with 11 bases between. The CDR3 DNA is TGTGCCACCAGCAGAGATAGCAGGGGAGGCAATCAGCCCCAGCATTTT. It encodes CATSRDSRGGNQPQHF. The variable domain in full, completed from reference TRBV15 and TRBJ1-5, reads DAMVIQNPRYQVTQFGKPVTLSCSQTLNHNVMYWYQQKSSQAPKLLFHYYDKDFNNEADTPDNFQSRRPNTSFCFLDIRSPGLGDTAMYLCATSRDSRGGNQPQHFGDGTRLSIL.

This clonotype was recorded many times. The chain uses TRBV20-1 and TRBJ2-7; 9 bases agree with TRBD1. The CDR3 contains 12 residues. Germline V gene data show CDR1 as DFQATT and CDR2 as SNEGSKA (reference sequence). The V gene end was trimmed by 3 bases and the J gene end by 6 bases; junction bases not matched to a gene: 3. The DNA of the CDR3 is TGCAGTGCTAGCACAGGGGGCGCCGAGCAGTACTTC. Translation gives CSASTGGAEQYF.

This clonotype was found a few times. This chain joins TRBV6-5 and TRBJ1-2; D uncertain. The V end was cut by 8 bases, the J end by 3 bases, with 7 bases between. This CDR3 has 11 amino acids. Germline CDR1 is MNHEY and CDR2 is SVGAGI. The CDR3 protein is CASGSDYGYTF. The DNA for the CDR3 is TGTGCCAGCGGAAGCGACTATGGCTACACCTTC.

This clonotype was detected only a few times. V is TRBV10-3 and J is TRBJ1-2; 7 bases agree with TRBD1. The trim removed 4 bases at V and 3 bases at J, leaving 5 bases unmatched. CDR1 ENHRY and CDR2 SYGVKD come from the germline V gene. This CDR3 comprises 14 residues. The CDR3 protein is CAISAPDRDYGYTF. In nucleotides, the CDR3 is TGTGCCATCAGTGCCCCAGACAGGGACTATGGCTACACCTTC.

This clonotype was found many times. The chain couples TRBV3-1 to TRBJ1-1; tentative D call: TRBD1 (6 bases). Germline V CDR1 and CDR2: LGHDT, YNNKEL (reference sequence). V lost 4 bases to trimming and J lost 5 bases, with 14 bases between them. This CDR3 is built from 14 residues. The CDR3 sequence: CASSPTAGATEAFF. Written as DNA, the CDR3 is TGTGCCAGCAGCCCGACAGCGGGGGCAACTGAAGCTTTCTTT.

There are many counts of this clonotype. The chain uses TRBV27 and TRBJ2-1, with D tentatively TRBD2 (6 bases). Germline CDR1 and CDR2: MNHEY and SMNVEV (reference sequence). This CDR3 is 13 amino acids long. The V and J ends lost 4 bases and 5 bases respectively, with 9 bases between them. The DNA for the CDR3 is TGTGCCAGCAGTTCGGGACTGCACAATGAGCAGTTCTTC. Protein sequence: CASSSGLHNEQFF.

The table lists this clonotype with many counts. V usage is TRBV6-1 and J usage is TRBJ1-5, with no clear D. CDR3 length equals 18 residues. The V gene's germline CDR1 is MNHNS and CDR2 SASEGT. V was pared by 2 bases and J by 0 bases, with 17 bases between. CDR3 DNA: TGTGCCAGCAGTGAATGGCGGACCGACGTCTTTAGCAATCAGCCCCAGCATTTT. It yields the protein CASSEWRTDVFSNQPQHF.

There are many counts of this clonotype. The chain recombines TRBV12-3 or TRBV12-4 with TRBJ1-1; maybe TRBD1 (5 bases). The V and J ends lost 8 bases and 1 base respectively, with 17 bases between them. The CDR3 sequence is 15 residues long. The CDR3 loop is CASGGARRRNTEAFF. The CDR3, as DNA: TGTGCCAGCGGGGGAGCAAGGCGGAGGAACACTGAAGCTTTCTTT.

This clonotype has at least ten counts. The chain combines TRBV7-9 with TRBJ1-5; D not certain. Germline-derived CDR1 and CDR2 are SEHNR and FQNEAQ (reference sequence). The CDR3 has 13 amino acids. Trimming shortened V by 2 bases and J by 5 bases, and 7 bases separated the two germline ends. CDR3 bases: TGTGCCAGCAGCTTATGGCAAGATCAGCCCCAGCATTTT. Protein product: CASSLWQDQPQHF.

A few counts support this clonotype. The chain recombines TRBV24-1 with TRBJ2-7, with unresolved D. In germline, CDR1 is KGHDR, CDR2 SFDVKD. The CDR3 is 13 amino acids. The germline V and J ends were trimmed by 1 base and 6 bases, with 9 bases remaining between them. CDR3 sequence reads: CATSDFPIGEQYF. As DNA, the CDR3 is TGTGCCACCAGTGATTTTCCAATCGGCGAGCAGTACTTC.

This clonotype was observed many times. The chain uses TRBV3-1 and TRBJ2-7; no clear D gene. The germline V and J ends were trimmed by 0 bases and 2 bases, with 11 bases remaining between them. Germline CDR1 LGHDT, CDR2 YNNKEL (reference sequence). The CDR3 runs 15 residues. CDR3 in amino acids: CASSQDLTPTYEQYF. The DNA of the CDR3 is TGTGCCAGCAGCCAAGATCTTACGCCGACCTACGAGCAGTACTTC.

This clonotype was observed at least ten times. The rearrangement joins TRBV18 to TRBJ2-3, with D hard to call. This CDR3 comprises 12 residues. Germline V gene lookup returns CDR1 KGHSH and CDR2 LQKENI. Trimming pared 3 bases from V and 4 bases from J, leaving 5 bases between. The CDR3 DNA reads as TGTGCCAGCTCACCCCCTGCAGATACGCAGTATTTT. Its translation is CASSPPADTQYF.

In DNA form, the CDR3 reads TGCGCCAGCAGCGGGACAGGGGGCATCACTGAAGCTTTCTTT. Protein: CASSGTGGITEAFF. The rearrangement uses TRBV5-1 and TRBJ1-1; TRBD1 matches at 12 bases. CDR1 is SGHRS and CDR2 is YFSETQ in the germline V gene. The length of the CDR3 is 14 residues. Losses at the gene ends were 4 bases for V and 4 bases for J; bases not matched to a gene: 2.

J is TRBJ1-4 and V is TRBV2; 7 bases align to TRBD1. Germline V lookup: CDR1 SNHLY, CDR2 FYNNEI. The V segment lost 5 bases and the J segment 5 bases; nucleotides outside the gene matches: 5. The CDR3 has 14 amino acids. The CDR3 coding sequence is TGTGCCAGCAGTTGGACAGGAGAGAATGAAAAACTGTTTTTT. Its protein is CASSWTGENEKLFF.

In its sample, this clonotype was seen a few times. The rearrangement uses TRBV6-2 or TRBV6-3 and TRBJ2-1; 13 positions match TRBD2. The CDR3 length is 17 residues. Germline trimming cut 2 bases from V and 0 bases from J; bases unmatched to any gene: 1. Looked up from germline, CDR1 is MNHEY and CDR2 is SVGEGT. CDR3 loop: CASSYTSGRGSYNEQFF. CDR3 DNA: TGTGCCAGCAGTTACACTAGCGGGAGGGGCTCCTACAATGAGCAGTTCTTC.

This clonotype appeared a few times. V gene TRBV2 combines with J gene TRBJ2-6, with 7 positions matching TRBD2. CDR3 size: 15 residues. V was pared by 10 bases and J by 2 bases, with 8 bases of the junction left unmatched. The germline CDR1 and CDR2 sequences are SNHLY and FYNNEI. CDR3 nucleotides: TGTGCCACCTTTCGGGGGGACGCTGGGGCCAACGTCCTGACTTTC. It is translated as CATFRGDAGANVLTF.

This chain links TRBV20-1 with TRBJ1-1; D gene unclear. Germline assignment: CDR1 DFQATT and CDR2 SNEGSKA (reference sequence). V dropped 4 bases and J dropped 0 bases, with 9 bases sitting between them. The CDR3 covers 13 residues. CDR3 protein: CSATAGMNTEAFF. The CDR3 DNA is TGCAGTGCTACGGCTGGGATGAACACTGAAGCTTTCTTT.

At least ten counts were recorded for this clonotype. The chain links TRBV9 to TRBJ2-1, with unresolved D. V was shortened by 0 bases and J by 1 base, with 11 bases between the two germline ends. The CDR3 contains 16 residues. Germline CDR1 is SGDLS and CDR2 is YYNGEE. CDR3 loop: CASSVGAPMSYNEQFF. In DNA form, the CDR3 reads TGTGCCAGCAGCGTAGGTGCGCCAATGTCCTACAATGAGCAGTTCTTC.

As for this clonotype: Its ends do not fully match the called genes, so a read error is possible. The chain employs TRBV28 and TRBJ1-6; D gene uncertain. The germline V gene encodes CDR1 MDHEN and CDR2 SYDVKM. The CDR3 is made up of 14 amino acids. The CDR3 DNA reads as TGTGCCAGCAGACAAGCCTCCTTTAATTCACCCCTCCACTTT. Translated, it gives CASRQASFNSPLHF. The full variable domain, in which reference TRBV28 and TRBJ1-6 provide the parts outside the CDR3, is DVKVTQSSRYLVKRTGEKVFLECVQDMDHENMFWYRQDPGLGLRLIYFSYDVKMKEKGDIPEGYSVSREKKERFSLILESASTNQTSMYLCASRQASFNSPLHFGNGTRLTVT.

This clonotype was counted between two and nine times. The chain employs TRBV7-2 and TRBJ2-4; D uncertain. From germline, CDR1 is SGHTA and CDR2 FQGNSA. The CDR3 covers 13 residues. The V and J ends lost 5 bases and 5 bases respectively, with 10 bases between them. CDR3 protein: CASSTGPQNIQYF. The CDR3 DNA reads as TGTGCCAGCAGCACCGGCCCGCAAAACATTCAGTACTTC.

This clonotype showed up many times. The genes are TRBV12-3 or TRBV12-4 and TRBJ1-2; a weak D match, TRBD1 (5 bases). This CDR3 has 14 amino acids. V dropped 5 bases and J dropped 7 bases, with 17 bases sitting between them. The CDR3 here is CASSPSGTLVGYTF. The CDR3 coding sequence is TGTGCCAGCAGTCCCTCCGGGACCCTCGTTGGCTACACCTTC.

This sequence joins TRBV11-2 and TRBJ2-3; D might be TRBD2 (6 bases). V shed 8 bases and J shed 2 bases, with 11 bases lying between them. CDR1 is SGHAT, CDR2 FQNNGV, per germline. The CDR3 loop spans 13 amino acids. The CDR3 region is CASGGVTTDTQYF. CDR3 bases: TGTGCCAGCGGCGGGGTCACCACAGATACGCAGTATTTT.